These 6 T cell receptor beta chains were sequenced from one sample in a study of blood T cell repertoires in COVID-19. The repertoire was sequenced with immunoSEQ multiplex PCR; TCRdb's copy has only in-frame clones and lacks some. The sample lists about 300,000 clones; approximately 84% were seen once. The specimen was PBMCs or T cells enriched from blood (not recorded which). The receptors come from a man aged 30 to 45 who had recovered from COVID-19.

The rearrangement uses TRBV7-8 and TRBJ2-4, with TRBD2 identical over 9 bases. Germline trimming cut 3 bases from V and 3 bases from J; bases unmatched to any gene: 9. Germline V lookup: CDR1 SGHVS, CDR2 FQNEAQ. CDR3 size: 17 residues. CDR3 region: CASSFPPSGNGKNIQYF. In DNA, the CDR3 is TGTGCCAGCAGCTTCCCCCCTAGCGGGAATGGCAAAAACATTCAGTACTTC.

The J gene is TRBJ1-1, the V gene TRBV9; 7 positions match TRBD1. V was clipped by 3 bases and J by 6 bases; unmatched bases: 8. The CDR3 is 14 amino acids. Germline CDR1 SGDLS, CDR2 YYNGEE. The CDR3 region is CASSGRDSSAEAFF. The CDR3 region has the DNA TGTGCCAGCAGCGGCCGGGACAGTTCAGCTGAAGCTTTCTTT.

The rearrangement joins TRBV10-2 to TRBJ1-4, with 7 nucleotides matching TRBD1. Germline values: CDR1 WSHSY, CDR2 SAAADI. The CDR3 totals 16 residues. V lost 6 bases to trimming and J lost 8 bases; unmatched junction nucleotides: 15. Written as DNA, the CDR3 is TGCGCCAGCAGCGCCGGAAACAGGGGAAGTGACGAAAAACTGTTTTTT. It yields the protein CASSAGNRGSDEKLFF.

This rearrangement joins TRBV29-1 to TRBJ2-7, with 9 nucleotides matching TRBD1. Germline V gene lookup returns CDR1 SQVTM and CDR2 ANQGSEA. J gave up 3 bases and V 1 base, and 7 bases lay outside the gene matches. This CDR3 has 15 residues. The CDR3 region has the DNA TGCAGCGTTGAAGGGTTACAGGGGGCGCGCTACGAGCAGTACTTC. Its translation is CSVEGLQGARYEQYF.

The chain has TRBV28 and TRBJ2-5, with D possibly being TRBD2 (5 bases). Trimming left V 2 bases short and J 5 bases short, with 12 bases between. Germline V CDR1 and CDR2: MDHEN, SYDVKM. The length of the CDR3 is 14 residues. Here the CDR3 DNA reads TGTGCCAGCAGTTTACTGAGAGGGCTGGAGACCCAGTACTTC. This sequence encodes CASSLLRGLETQYF. Full variable domain (rest looked up from reference TRBV28 and TRBJ2-5): DVKVTQSSRYLVKRTGEKVFLECVQDMDHENMFWYRQDPGLGLRLIYFSYDVKMKEKGDIPEGYSVSREKKERFSLILESASTNQTSMYLCASSLLRGLETQYFGPGTRLLVL.

As concerns this clone: At one boundary the junction diverges from the germline segment, which might be a read error. This chain joins TRBV19 and TRBJ2-2, with 11 bases fitting TRBD2. The CDR3 loop spans 18 amino acids. Germline V gene data show CDR1 as LNHDA and CDR2 as SQIVND (reference sequence). This CDR3 reads CASSISVAGGPNTGELFF. The CDR3 nucleotides are TGTGCCAGTAGTATATCGGTAGCGGGGGGGCCGAATACCGGGGAGCTGTTTTTT. Using reference TRBV19 and TRBJ2-2 for the parts outside the CDR3, the full variable domain is DGGITQSPKYLFRKEGQNVTLSCEQNLNHDAMYWYRQDPGQGLRLIYYSQIVNDFQKGDIAEGYSVSREKKESFPLTVTSAQKNPTAFYLCASSISVAGGPNTGELFFGEGSRLTVL.